A selection of T cell receptor beta chains follows, all from one sample in a study of control samples from healthy donors and cancer patients. TCRdb keeps only in-frame clones here, not all; method: immunoSEQ multiplex PCR. Of roughly 170,000 clones listed, 80% to 95% are singletons. Input material: blood. Every receptor here comes from a man between 18 and 35 years old in good health. The CDR3 runs from the conserved cysteine through the conserved F or W. The order of the fields is J gene, clone size, V gene, D gene, CDR3 protein, CDR3 DNA. A D gene is named only where the DNA matches it firmly. The listing skips clone size in some rows; elsewhere it reads once, few, many or a size class.

j_call: TRBJ2-1; clone_size: -; v_call: TRBV18; d_call: TRBD1; cdr3_aa: CASSPGQAVNEQFF; cdr3_nt: TGTGCCAGCTCACCGGGACAGGCGGTCAATGAGCAGTTCTTC
j_call: TRBJ1-2; clone_size: -; v_call: TRBV5-6; d_call: -; cdr3_aa: CASSREPGFRGYTF; cdr3_nt: TGTGCCAGCAGCCGCGAGCCGGGGTTTCGGGGCTACACCTTC
j_call: TRBJ2-1; clone_size: -; v_call: TRBV7-3; d_call: -; cdr3_aa: CASSSSPIYNEQFF; cdr3_nt: TGTGCCAGCAGCTCGTCCCCTATTTACAATGAGCAGTTCTTC
j_call: TRBJ1-5; clone_size: -; v_call: TRBV29-1; d_call: -; cdr3_aa: CSVARGVGQPQHF; cdr3_nt: TGCAGCGTCGCTCGGGGGGTAGGTCAGCCCCAGCATTTT
j_call: TRBJ2-2; clone_size: -; v_call: TRBV4-1; d_call: -; cdr3_aa: CASSRWTVQGAGELFF; cdr3_nt: TGCGCCAGCAGCCGTTGGACAGTCCAGGGCGCCGGGGAGCTGTTTTTT
j_call: TRBJ2-1; clone_size: -; v_call: TRBV4-2; d_call: -; cdr3_aa: CASSHQTGNEQFF; cdr3_nt: TGTGCCAGCAGCCACCAGACCGGCAATGAGCAGTTCTTC
j_call: TRBJ2-2; clone_size: -; v_call: TRBV12-5; d_call: -; cdr3_aa: CASGLVTGELFF; cdr3_nt: TGTGCTAGTGGTTTGGTCACCGGGGAGCTGTTTTTT
j_call: TRBJ1-1; clone_size: -; v_call: TRBV12-5; d_call: -; cdr3_aa: CASGLLGQTREAFF; cdr3_nt: TGTGCTAGTGGTTTGCTGGGACAAACACGAGAAGCTTTCTTT
j_call: TRBJ2-3; clone_size: -; v_call: TRBV6-5; d_call: TRBD1; cdr3_aa: CASNEDRGTTDTQYF; cdr3_nt: TGTGCCAGCAACGAGGACAGGGGCACAACGGATACGCAGTATTTT
j_call: TRBJ1-2; clone_size: -; v_call: TRBV10-1; d_call: -; cdr3_aa: CASSPGQSYGYTF; cdr3_nt: TGCGCCAGCAGCCCCGGACAAAGCTATGGCTACACCTTC
j_call: TRBJ1-1; clone_size: -; v_call: TRBV2; d_call: -; cdr3_aa: CASSPEQASNTEAFF; cdr3_nt: TGTGCCAGCAGCCCAGAACAGGCGTCGAACACTGAAGCTTTCTTT
j_call: TRBJ1-4; clone_size: -; v_call: TRBV3-1/TRBV3-2; d_call: -; cdr3_aa: CASSFGGGRGEKLFF; cdr3_nt: TGTGCCAGCAGCTTCGGTGGGGGGCGGGGTGAAAAACTGTTTTTT
j_call: TRBJ2-7; clone_size: few; v_call: TRBV5-1; d_call: TRBD1; cdr3_aa: CASSGTTGRPYEQYF; cdr3_nt: TGCGCCAGCAGCGGAACGACAGGGAGACCCTACGAGCAGTACTTC
j_call: TRBJ1-2; clone_size: few; v_call: TRBV7-3; d_call: TRBD1; cdr3_aa: CASTTGGYGYTF; cdr3_nt: TGTGCCAGCACCACAGGGGGTTATGGCTACACCTTC
j_call: TRBJ2-1; clone_size: -; v_call: TRBV4-1; d_call: -; cdr3_aa: CASSQDGTGSLDEQFF; cdr3_nt: TGCGCCAGCAGCCAAGATGGAACAGGTTCTTTGGATGAGCAGTTCTTC
j_call: TRBJ2-5; clone_size: -; v_call: TRBV7-3; d_call: TRBD1; cdr3_aa: CASSRGQGASETQYF; cdr3_nt: TGTGCCAGCAGCCGGGGCCAGGGGGCTTCAGAGACCCAGTACTTC
j_call: TRBJ1-2; clone_size: -; v_call: TRBV12-5; d_call: -; cdr3_aa: CASGLGVYGTNYGYTF; cdr3_nt: TGTGCTAGTGGTCTCGGTGTTTATGGTACTAACTATGGCTACACCTTC
j_call: TRBJ2-5; clone_size: once; v_call: TRBV29-1; d_call: TRBD1; cdr3_aa: CSVDPGQGAETQYF; cdr3_nt: TGCAGCGTTGATCCGGGACAGGGGGCGGAGACCCAGTACTTC
j_call: TRBJ2-5; clone_size: once; v_call: TRBV27; d_call: -; cdr3_aa: CASSPVETQYF; cdr3_nt: TGTGCCAGCAGTCCTGTGGAGACCCAGTACTTC
j_call: TRBJ2-2; clone_size: -; v_call: TRBV18; d_call: -; cdr3_aa: CASSGSATGELFF; cdr3_nt: TGTGCCAGCTCAGGGTCAGCGACCGGGGAGCTGTTTTTT
j_call: TRBJ2-1; clone_size: -; v_call: TRBV13; d_call: -; cdr3_aa: CASSLAYNEQFF; cdr3_nt: TGTGCCAGCAGCTTGGCCTACAATGAGCAGTTCTTC
j_call: TRBJ1-6; clone_size: -; v_call: TRBV6-1; d_call: -; cdr3_aa: CASSEWGDQNSPLHF; cdr3_nt: TGTGCCAGCAGTGAATGGGGGGACCAAAATTCACCCCTCCACTTT
j_call: TRBJ1-2; clone_size: -; v_call: TRBV30; d_call: -; cdr3_aa: CAWSVLQGGYTF; cdr3_nt: TGTGCCTGGAGTGTACTGCAGGGCGGCTACACCTTC
j_call: TRBJ1-3; clone_size: -; v_call: TRBV30; d_call: -; cdr3_aa: CAWSLDLGGNTIYF; cdr3_nt: TGTGCCTGGAGTCTGGACCTTGGGGGAAACACCATATATTTT
j_call: TRBJ2-1; clone_size: -; v_call: TRBV9; d_call: -; cdr3_aa: CASSQGGEQFF; cdr3_nt: TGTGCCAGCAGCCAGGGGGGTGAGCAGTTCTTC
j_call: TRBJ1-2; clone_size: -; v_call: TRBV7-8; d_call: TRBD1; cdr3_aa: CASSYRGPPYGYTF; cdr3_nt: TGTGCCAGCAGCTACAGGGGCCCCCCCTATGGCTACACCTTC
j_call: TRBJ2-7; clone_size: -; v_call: TRBV3-1/TRBV3-2; d_call: -; cdr3_aa: CASSQDQGYEQYF; cdr3_nt: TGTGCCAGCAGCCAAGACCAGGGATACGAGCAGTACTTC
j_call: TRBJ2-3; clone_size: -; v_call: TRBV28; d_call: TRBD2; cdr3_aa: CASSLRFTSGTSGGTDTQYF; cdr3_nt: TGTGCCAGCAGTTTACGTTTCACATCCGGGACTAGCGGGGGGACAGATACGCAGTATTTT
j_call: TRBJ1-6; clone_size: -; v_call: TRBV3-1/TRBV3-2; d_call: -; cdr3_aa: CASSQEGGGSPLHF; cdr3_nt: TGTGCCAGCAGCCAAGAGGGGGGCGGTTCACCCCTCCACTTT
j_call: TRBJ2-1; clone_size: -; v_call: TRBV7-6; d_call: TRBD2; cdr3_aa: CASSSGGGAYNEQFF; cdr3_nt: TGTGCCAGCAGCTCTGGCGGGGGGGCCTACAATGAGCAGTTCTTC
j_call: TRBJ1-1; clone_size: once; v_call: TRBV27; d_call: TRBD1; cdr3_aa: CASSLLTGSSTEAFF; cdr3_nt: TGTGCCAGCAGTTTACTGACAGGGTCTAGCACTGAAGCTTTCTTT
j_call: TRBJ1-2; clone_size: -; v_call: TRBV18; d_call: TRBD1; cdr3_aa: CASSPGQGAMSYGYTF; cdr3_nt: TGTGCCAGCTCACCGGGACAGGGGGCGATGAGCTATGGCTACACCTTC
j_call: TRBJ2-6; clone_size: -; v_call: TRBV7-9; d_call: TRBD1; cdr3_aa: CASSLVGQGAPGANVLTF; cdr3_nt: TGTGCCAGCAGCTTAGTGGGACAGGGGGCGCCTGGGGCCAACGTCCTGACTTTC
j_call: TRBJ2-1; clone_size: -; v_call: TRBV3-1/TRBV3-2; d_call: TRBD2; cdr3_aa: CASSLTRGGKWDEQFF; cdr3_nt: TGTGCCAGCAGCCTTACACGGGGGGGTAAGTGGGATGAGCAGTTCTTC
j_call: TRBJ2-7; clone_size: -; v_call: TRBV24-1; d_call: TRBD2; cdr3_aa: CATILALSGTSGANYEQYF; cdr3_nt: TGTGCCACCATCCTCGCCCTTTCCGGGACTAGCGGGGCCAACTACGAGCAGTACTTC
j_call: TRBJ1-3; clone_size: once; v_call: TRBV29-1; d_call: -; cdr3_aa: CSVEDRAVNTIYF; cdr3_nt: TGCAGCGTTGAAGATCGTGCGGTAAACACCATATATTTT
j_call: TRBJ2-1; clone_size: -; v_call: TRBV5-5; d_call: -; cdr3_aa: CASSLIWGAPYYNEQFF; cdr3_nt: TGTGCCAGCAGCTTGATCTGGGGGGCTCCCTACTACAATGAGCAGTTCTTC
j_call: TRBJ2-1; clone_size: -; v_call: TRBV18; d_call: -; cdr3_aa: CASSPPWSGAYNEQFF; cdr3_nt: TGTGCCAGCTCACCACCGTGGTCGGGCGCCTACAATGAGCAGTTCTTC
j_call: TRBJ1-2; clone_size: -; v_call: TRBV2; d_call: TRBD1; cdr3_aa: CASTVVPGQANYGYTF; cdr3_nt: TGTGCCAGCACCGTGGTACCGGGACAGGCAAACTATGGCTACACCTTC
j_call: TRBJ1-4; clone_size: -; v_call: TRBV18; d_call: -; cdr3_aa: CASSPTTTGWAGNEKLFF; cdr3_nt: TGTGCCAGCTCACCAACGACTACAGGGTGGGCTGGGAATGAAAAACTGTTTTTT
j_call: TRBJ1-2; clone_size: once; v_call: TRBV20-1; d_call: -; cdr3_aa: CSASGTGYYGYTF; cdr3_nt: TGCAGTGCTAGTGGAACAGGCTACTATGGCTACACCTTC
j_call: TRBJ2-5; clone_size: -; v_call: TRBV19; d_call: -; cdr3_aa: CASSLTGTSVGTQYF; cdr3_nt: TGTGCCAGTAGTCTAACCGGGACATCAGTCGGGACCCAGTACTTC
j_call: TRBJ2-1; clone_size: -; v_call: TRBV18; d_call: -; cdr3_aa: CASSPIVREQFF; cdr3_nt: TGTGCCAGCTCACCAATTGTCAGGGAGCAGTTCTTC
j_call: TRBJ2-1; clone_size: -; v_call: TRBV24-1; d_call: TRBD2; cdr3_aa: CATRWSGGTDEQFF; cdr3_nt: TGTGCCACCAGGTGGTCGGGGGGGACGGATGAGCAGTTCTTC
j_call: TRBJ2-5; clone_size: -; v_call: TRBV12-5; d_call: -; cdr3_aa: CASGPSGGLTQYF; cdr3_nt: TGTGCTAGTGGTCCTAGTGGGGGGCTGACCCAGTACTTC
j_call: TRBJ1-2; clone_size: -; v_call: TRBV19; d_call: -; cdr3_aa: CASRGRNYGYTF; cdr3_nt: TGTGCCAGTAGGGGCAGGAACTATGGCTACACCTTC
j_call: TRBJ1-5; clone_size: -; v_call: TRBV30; d_call: -; cdr3_aa: CAWSRGGGQPQHF; cdr3_nt: TGTGCCTGGAGCCGAGGGGGGGGACAGCCCCAGCATTTT
j_call: TRBJ2-1; clone_size: once; v_call: TRBV15; d_call: -; cdr3_aa: CATSRGGNNEQFF; cdr3_nt: TGTGCCACCAGCAGAGGAGGAAACAATGAGCAGTTCTTC
j_call: TRBJ2-7; clone_size: -; v_call: TRBV19; d_call: TRBD1; cdr3_aa: CASSPRDSNIYEQYF; cdr3_nt: TGTGCCAGTAGTCCTCGGGACAGCAATATCTACGAGCAGTACTTC
j_call: TRBJ2-7; clone_size: -; v_call: TRBV27; d_call: -; cdr3_aa: CASHQISDRSYEQYF; cdr3_nt: TGTGCCAGCCATCAAATAAGCGACCGCTCCTACGAGCAGTACTTC
j_call: TRBJ1-3; clone_size: -; v_call: TRBV18; d_call: -; cdr3_aa: CASSPGANSGNTIYF; cdr3_nt: TGTGCCAGCTCACCTGGGGCGAACTCTGGAAACACCATATATTTT
j_call: TRBJ1-6; clone_size: once; v_call: TRBV2; d_call: -; cdr3_aa: CASSESAGYNSPLHF; cdr3_nt: TGTGCCAGCAGTGAAAGCGCAGGATATAATTCACCCCTCCACTTT
j_call: TRBJ2-4; clone_size: once; v_call: TRBV6-1; d_call: TRBD1; cdr3_aa: CASSEIGTGSLIQYF; cdr3_nt: TGTGCCAGCAGTGAGATTGGGACAGGGTCTCTAATTCAGTACTTC
j_call: TRBJ1-3; clone_size: -; v_call: TRBV10-2; d_call: -; cdr3_aa: CASSAQNSGNTIYF; cdr3_nt: TGCGCCAGCAGTGCGCAAAACTCTGGAAACACCATATATTTT